These 11 T cell receptor beta chains came from one sample sequenced in a study of tumor and adjacent non-tumor tissue in lung cancer. TCRbeta libraries were built with three rounds of nested PCR, modified from ARM-PCR. TCRdb reprocessed the multiplex PCR reads with MiXCR, giving one entry per CDR3 protein. This sample yields some 100,000 distinct CDR3 sequences, of which 75% are seen a single time; approximately 35% belongs to the top ten. RNA was extracted from bulk tissue without any cell sorting. The sequenced sample was lung tumor tissue. The receptors were sampled from a woman aged 55-70 years with non-small cell lung cancer.

Comments on this clonotype: The junction does not match germline at one end; this may be a read error. This chain uses TRBV12-3 or TRBV12-4 with TRBJ1-1; TRBD1 matches at 7 bases. This CDR3 region has 14 residues. Here the CDR3 reads CASSLMDRNTEASF. For the CDR3, the DNA is TGTGCCAGCAGTTTAATGGACAGGAACACTGAAGCTTCCTTT.

This clonotype was counted ten times or more. CDR3: CASSPDISPSGANVLTF. As DNA, the CDR3 is TGTGCCAGCAGCCCCGACATCAGTCCCTCTGGGGCCAACGTCCTGACTTTC. This chain connects TRBV6-2 or TRBV6-3 to TRBJ2-6; D unresolved. Germline V gene lookup returns CDR1 MNHEY and CDR2 SVGEGT. The CDR3 runs 17 residues. Between the trimmed V and J ends, which lost 6 bases and 0 bases, there was a span of 15 bases.

This clonotype was picked up many times. The chain couples TRBV6-1 to TRBJ1-4; no definite D call. Germline V lookup: CDR1 MNHNS, CDR2 SASEGT. The CDR3 is 14 amino acids. V gave up 3 bases and J gave up 7 bases, with 12 bases separating them. This CDR3 is CASSELISGEKLFF. The CDR3 bases are TGTGCCAGCAGTGAGTTAATTTCAGGTGAAAAACTGTTTTTT.

In regard to this clonotype: A much more abundant neighbour one base away suggests this may be a read error. V and J are TRBV6-5 and TRBJ1-5, with a weak D call TRBD1 (5 bases). Germline V CDR1 and CDR2: MNHEY, SVGAGI. The CDR3 loop spans 13 amino acids. Trimming removed 8 bases from V and 3 bases from J, with 11 bases in between. This chain's CDR3 is CASSLGTNQPQHF. DNA for the CDR3: TGTGCCAGCTCCCTGGGGACCAATCAGCCCCAGCATTTT.

This clonotype has just one count. The CDR3 does not end in the conserved phenylalanine or tryptophan, so this is likely a read error. No DNA is shown, since the ends of the CDR3 on it are uncertain; the CDR3 is the one TCRdb lists. The chain is built from TRBV10-2 and TRBJ1-1; the DNA was not used to check the table's D call, TRBD1. Per the germline V gene, CDR1 is WSHSY and CDR2 is SAAADI. The CDR3 length is 14 residues, termini included. Here the CDR3 reads CASRTGWGIAETFL.

As regards this clonotype: The missing conserved phenylalanine or tryptophan at the end of this CDR3 makes a read error likely. J is TRBJ2-1 and V is TRBV20-1, with D possibly matching TRBD2 (6 bases). V was pared by 3 bases and J by 1 base, with 13 bases between. Germline CDR1 reads DFQATT; CDR2 reads SNEGSKA (reference sequence). This CDR3 is built from 15 residues. The CDR3 bases are TGCAGTGCTAGCAGTCGGGAGCGGTCCTACAATGAGCAGTTCTTG. It encodes CSASSRERSYNEQFL.

The sample holds a few counts of this clonotype. Since the CDR3 does not end with the conserved phenylalanine or tryptophan, this likely comes from a read error. The CDR3 here is CSARSSGGSRGEQFL. CDR3 DNA sequence: TGCAGTGCTAGAAGTAGCGGGGGGAGTCGGGGTGAGCAGTTCTTA. The V call is TRBV20-1, the J call TRBJ2-1; 10 bases line up with TRBD2. V shed 2 bases, J shed 9 bases, and the junction held 10 bases outside the gene matches. Germline CDR1 reads DFQATT; CDR2 reads SNEGSKA (reference sequence). The CDR3 loop spans 15 amino acids.

This chain links TRBV6-6 with TRBJ1-4; 7 bases are a match to TRBD1. J was trimmed by 6 bases and V by 10 bases; bases with no gene match: 11. CDR1 MNHNY and CDR2 SVGAGI come from the germline V gene (reference sequence). The CDR3 extends over 14 amino acids. CDR3 protein: CAISPGTVDEKLFF. The DNA for the CDR3 is TGTGCCATATCACCCGGGACAGTCGATGAAAAACTGTTTTTT.

The chain carries TRBV6-2 or TRBV6-3 and TRBJ2-2, with 9 bases that match TRBD1. Trimming removed 6 bases from V and 10 bases from J; junction bases left unmatched: 21. Germline V gene sequence: CDR1 MNHEY, CDR2 SVGEGT. There are 18 residues in the CDR3. CDR3 region: CASSSLGLDRGVAMELFF. The CDR3 coding sequence is TGTGCCAGCAGCTCTCTTGGCCTGGACAGGGGAGTTGCCATGGAGCTGTTTTTT.

This chain links TRBV29-1 with TRBJ1-1; D uncertain. Trimming took 5 bases from V and 4 from J, leaving 23 bases between them. Germline-derived CDR1 and CDR2 are SQVTM and ANQGSEA. There are 16 residues in the CDR3. Here the CDR3 reads CSVNVTPEPNSTEAFF. CDR3 bases: TGCAGCGTTAATGTGACACCGGAGCCGAATAGCACTGAAGCTTTCTTT.

As to this clonotype: This clone may be a read error of a much larger clone one base away. The V gene is TRBV6-2 or TRBV6-3, the J gene TRBJ1-5; the D gene is possibly TRBD1 (5 bases). Per the germline V gene, CDR1 is MNHEY and CDR2 is SVGEGT. The CDR3 loop spans 14 amino acids. CDR3 loop: CARSYSRGRQPQHF. The CDR3 DNA is TGTGCCAGAAGTTACTCGAGGGGTAGGCAGCCCCAGCATTTT.